This is a list of T cell receptor beta chains from one sample in a study of T cell repertoires in cytomegalovirus infection. The antigens these receptors bind are not known. TCRdb re-analysed the reads in MiXCR, keeping a single row per CDR3 protein. The sample lists approximately 910,000 distinct CDR3 sequences, about a third seen once, with 13% in the top ten. Sequenced material: cultured CD8+ T cells from PBMCs, taken from culture after CMV antigen stimulation. Receptors were obtained from a human donor in good health (CMV status not recorded). Some clones in this sample may be carry-over from other donors' samples. Each CDR3 is given with its conserved first and last residue. Each record gives: clone size, J gene, D gene, V gene, CDR3 protein, CDR3 DNA. A D gene is named only where the DNA matches it firmly. Where a row states a size, it is once, few, many or the class of an expanded clone; other rows omit it.

>many|TRBJ1-5|.|TRBV27
CASSKGGSNQPQHF
TGTGCCAGCAGTAAGGGGGGCAGCAATCAGCCCCAGCATTTT
>few|TRBJ1-3|.|TRBV15
CATSSRNSGNTIYF
TGTGCCACCAGCAGCCGAAACTCTGGAAACACCATATATTTT
>.|TRBJ2-3|.|TRBV27
CASSWMGGPQYF
TGTGCCAGCAGCTGGATGGGGGGCCCGCAGTATTTT
>.|TRBJ1-2|.|TRBV19
CASTLGQGKNGYTF
TGTGCCAGTACCCTGGGGCAGGGGAAGAATGGCTACACCTTC
>few|TRBJ1-1|TRBD1|TRBV7-9
CASSFLQGKNTEAFF
TGTGCCAGCAGCTTCTTACAGGGGAAGAACACTGAAGCTTTCTTT
>.|TRBJ2-3|TRBD2|TRBV6-5
CASSYSMGGGARSTDTQYF
TGTGCCAGCAGTTACTCGATGGGCGGGGGGGCCCGGAGCACAGATACGCAGTATTTT
>few|TRBJ1-2|.|TRBV12-3/TRBV12-4
CASSDGRNNYGYTF
TGTGCCTCCTCGGACGGCAGGAACAACTATGGCTACACCTTC
>few|TRBJ2-1|TRBD1|TRBV19
CASKDRGSYNEQFF
TGTGCCAGTAAGGACAGGGGCTCCTACAATGAGCAGTTCTTC
>few|TRBJ2-2|.|TRBV12-3/TRBV12-4
CASSFESAGELFF
TGTGCCAGCAGTTTTGAGTCGGCAGGGGAGCTGTTTTTT
>.|TRBJ1-2|.|TRBV9
CASSVNGQNYGYTF
TGTGCCAGCAGCGTAAACGGACAGAACTATGGCTACACCTTC
>few|TRBJ1-1|.|TRBV7-6
CASSLRPDQLNTEAFF
TGTGCCAGCAGCTTAAGACCCGATCAACTAAACACTGAAGCTTTCTTT
>.|TRBJ2-4|TRBD1|TRBV6-2/TRBV6-3
CASSSGQEDRNIQYF
TGTGCCAGCAGTTCGGGACAGGAGGATAGAAACATTCAGTACTTC
>many|TRBJ2-1|.|TRBV7-3
CASSLPGPYNEQFF
TGTGCCAGCAGCCTGCCGGGCCCCTACAATGAGCAGTTCTTC
>.|TRBJ1-1|.|TRBV29-1
CSVGLRTIEAFF
TGCAGCGTTGGATTACGGACAATTGAAGCTTTCTTT
>.|TRBJ1-4|.|TRBV4-3
CASSQDAPLREKLFF
TGCGCCAGCAGCCAAGATGCCCCTTTGCGGGAAAAACTGTTTTTT
>.|TRBJ1-5|.|TRBV12-3/TRBV12-4
CASSSRRARHQPQHF
TGTGCCAGCAGTTCCCGCCGGGCCAGACATCAGCCCCAGCATTTT
>.|TRBJ1-1|TRBD1|TRBV5-1
CASSLRIRDRIRNTEAFF
TGCGCCAGCAGCTTGAGGATCCGGGACAGGATAAGGAACACTGAAGCTTTCTTT
>many|TRBJ2-1|.|TRBV7-6
CASSLSWGPDEQFF
TGTGCCAGCAGCTTAAGTTGGGGGCCCGATGAGCAGTTCTTC
>few|TRBJ2-5|TRBD2|TRBV7-7
CASSSRIGGGPYQETQYF
TGTGCTAGCAGTTCGCGTATAGGCGGGGGGCCTTACCAAGAGACCCAGTACTTC
>.|TRBJ2-1|.|TRBV4-1
CASSHPGVVGTSYNEQFF
TGCGCCAGCAGCCACCCCGGGGTAGTGGGGACCTCCTACAATGAGCAGTTCTTC
>few|TRBJ2-5|.|TRBV12-3/TRBV12-4
CASSWDPSGETQYF
TGTGCCAGCAGTTGGGACCCCTCGGGAGAGACCCAGTACTTC
>.|TRBJ2-2|TRBD1|TRBV29-1
CSVVWTGDGTGELFF
TGCAGCGTTGTATGGACAGGCGACGGCACCGGGGAGCTGTTTTTT